Given below is one T cell receptor beta chain in context. Only a few counts were recorded for this clone. Its antigen is currently not known. The sample holds no much larger clone one base away, and base qualities are not on file. Libraries were made using the immunoSEQ multiplex PCR assay. DNA was isolated using Qiagen DNeasy or QIAamp micro DNA kits, and TCRB was sequenced using the Adaptive Biotechnology human TCRB sequencing kit. Sequencing of TCRB libraries was performed on an Illumina MiSeq. Under the source paper's analysis protocol: TCRB sequence data were analyzed with the kit provider's software, and tumor enrichment of clonotype templates was tested with Fisher's exact test. TCRdb took this table from immuneACCESS and kept in-frame rearrangements with V and J called. Such tables lack part of the clones; where checked against another copy, unresolved V genes explain under half of the gap, and the rest is unexplained. That table supplies the V and J calls and clone size; D and trimming were determined from the DNA. This sample has about 1,200 clones in its table, and 57% of those were observed once. The ten largest clones add up to about 66% of the sample.

The CDR3 holds 13 amino acids from the cysteine to the phenylalanine. Only CDR3 DNA remains: 39 bases, in frame from the first base. The germline V gene gives CDR1 as SGHAT and CDR2 as FQNNGV. Trimming takes 4 bases off V and 10 bases off J; junction bases not matched to a gene: 9. The sample comes from a study of CD4 T cells in lung cancer (dated by TCRdb to about 2019). With respect to the entire study: The study screened blood T cells of NSCLC patients for responses to candidate mutation-encoded neoepitopes and isolated neoantigen-specific CD4+ T-cell clones and TCRs. Aged 60 to 69 when blood was donated, the resected patients, most of whom were former smokers, had either lung adenocarcinoma or squamous cell carcinoma. Treatments received by the patients before blood donation included platinum chemotherapy, and some patients received nivolumab or pembrolizumab. TCRB deep sequencing tracked the frequency of neoantigen-specific clonotypes in tumor resections, non-adjacent lung and cultured T-cell products.

Tumor-infiltrating lymphocyte cultures were grown for around 32 days from around 6-12 tumor fragments in high-dose IL2 (6,000 U/mL). General conclusions and limits of the study: Rather than memory responses to the cancer, some blood-derived responses might reflect cross-reactivity or in vitro priming of naive T cells.

The source material was cultured cells derived from lung. The receptor comes from an older woman with non-small cell lung cancer. This sequence uses TRBV11-2 and TRBJ1-2; 7 of the junction bases match TRBD1. The DNA sequence is given as TGTGCCAGCAGCTCACCGGGACAGCGAAACTACACCTTC. Its protein reads: CASSSPGQRNYTF.